The 23 T cell receptor beta chains in this list originate from one sample, sequenced in a study of shared clonotypes between healthy human individuals. Produced via immunoSEQ multiplex PCR; TCRdb's table is partial and in-frame only. Here the sample spans 2 million to 3 million clones, under 95% being singletons. What was sequenced was naive CD4+ T cells from PBMCs. The subset is: CD45RA+ positively selected. The receptors stem from a young man in good health. Some clones in this sample may be carry-over from other donors' samples.

CDR3 coding DNA: TGTGCCAGCAGTGCAGTCAATAGGGATTCACCCCTCCACTTT. It specifies CASSAVNRDSPLHF. The chain employs TRBV2 and TRBJ1-6; D unresolved. The CDR3 runs 14 residues. V dropped 4 bases and J dropped 8 bases, with 12 bases sitting between them. Looked up from germline, CDR1 is SNHLY and CDR2 is FYNNEI.

This chain joins TRBV27 and TRBJ2-5, with 8 bases lining up with TRBD1. Germline V gene data show CDR1 as MNHEY and CDR2 as SMNVEV (reference sequence). The CDR3 totals 13 residues. V shed 5 bases, J shed 4 bases, and the junction held 3 bases outside the gene matches. CDR3 amino acids: CASSPDRVETQYF. CDR3 in DNA: TGTGCCAGCAGTCCGGACAGGGTAGAGACCCAGTACTTC.

The chain uses TRBV29-1 and TRBJ1-1, with D possibly being TRBD1 (6 bases). CDR3 size: 13 residues. Germline V gives CDR1 SQVTM, CDR2 ANQGSEA. V lost 6 bases and J 0 bases, leaving 11 bases between the germline ends. CDR3 residues: CSVQGHMNTEAFF. For the CDR3, the DNA is TGCAGCGTCCAGGGACATATGAACACTGAAGCTTTCTTT.

The chain has TRBV5-1 and TRBJ2-5; 7 nucleotides agree with TRBD2. From germline, CDR1 is SGHRS and CDR2 YFSETQ. The CDR3 spans 14 residues. The ends lost 2 bases at V and 1 base at J; junction bases unmatched: 2. The DNA of the CDR3 is TGCGCCAGCAGCTTCACTAGCGCCCAAGAGACCCAGTACTTC. Residues: CASSFTSAQETQYF.

The V and J genes are TRBV15 and TRBJ1-2; 9 positions agree with TRBD1. CDR1 LNHNV and CDR2 YYDKDF come from the germline V gene (reference sequence). CDR3 length equals 13 residues. J lost 13 bases, V lost 1 base, and 7 bases had no gene match. The CDR3 protein is CATSRGDRAALTF. DNA for the CDR3: TGTGCCACCAGCAGAGGGGACAGGGCCGCTCTCACCTTC.

A single count supports this clone. This chain connects TRBV7-2 to TRBJ2-5, with D possibly matching TRBD1 (5 bases). Germline values: CDR1 SGHTA, CDR2 FQGNSA. The CDR3 is 18 residues long. Trimming took 1 base from V and 2 from J, leaving 20 bases between them. The CDR3 nucleotides are TGTGCCAGCAGCTTAGGTTCAAGGGGCGCGTTTCGGCAAGAGACCCAGTACTTC. Protein: CASSLGSRGAFRQETQYF. Drawing the rest from reference TRBV7-2 and TRBJ2-5, the complete variable domain is GAGVSQSPSNKVTEKGKDVELRCDPISGHTALYWYRQSLGQGLEFLIYFQGNSAPDKSGLPSDRFSAERTGGSVSTLTIQRTQQEDSAVYLCASSLGSRGAFRQETQYFGPGTRLLVL.

Points on this clone: Other DNA sequences in the sample encode the same CDR3. This sequence joins TRBV28 and TRBJ2-7, with TRBD1 matching over 7 bases. The CDR3 extends over 14 amino acids. The ends lost 4 bases at V and 2 bases at J; junction bases unmatched: 5. Per the germline V gene, CDR1 is MDHEN and CDR2 is SYDVKM. The CDR3 here is CASSSTGTAYEQYF. The CDR3 bases are TGTGCCAGCAGTTCCACCGGGACAGCCTACGAGCAGTACTTC.

The chain joins TRBV19 to TRBJ2-7, with D perhaps matching TRBD1 (5 bases). The CDR3 runs 15 residues. Deletions cut 2 bases from V and 2 bases from J, with 13 bases between. CDR1 and CDR2 from the germline V gene are LNHDA and SQIVND (reference sequence). The CDR3 sequence is CASSIQPDRAYEQYF. The CDR3, as DNA: TGTGCCAGTAGTATACAACCCGACAGAGCCTACGAGCAGTACTTC.

The CDR3 reads CASSPGGGAPNEKLFF. The DNA of the CDR3 is TGCGCCAGCAGCCCCGGTGGGGGGGCGCCTAATGAAAAACTGTTTTTT. The chain uses TRBV5-1 and TRBJ1-4, with a possible D match to TRBD1 (6 bases). Germline V gene data show CDR1 as SGHRS and CDR2 as YFSETQ. The CDR3 extends over 16 amino acids. The V gene lost 4 bases and the J gene lost 3 bases, with 16 bases spanning the gap. The variable domain in full, completed from reference TRBV5-1 and TRBJ1-4, reads KAGVTQTPRYLIKTRGQQVTLSCSPISGHRSVSWYQQTPGQGLQFLFEYFSETQRNKGNFPGRFSGRQFSNSRSEMNVSTLELGDSALYLCASSPGGGAPNEKLFFGSGTQLSVL.

In this sample, this clone turned up once. The chain uses TRBV2 and TRBJ2-4; tentative D call: TRBD1 (6 bases). The CDR3 spans 14 residues. The V gene lost 7 bases and the J gene lost 8 bases, with 18 bases spanning the gap. From germline, CDR1 is SNHLY and CDR2 FYNNEI. The CDR3: CASKTGWGQDIQYF. The DNA for the CDR3 is TGTGCCAGCAAAACTGGGTGGGGGCAAGACATTCAGTACTTC.

In the case of this clone: The sample contains more than one DNA sequence encoding this CDR3. CDR3 protein: CASSPGTFYEQYF. The CDR3 DNA reads as TGTGCCAGCTCACCAGGGACTTTTTACGAGCAGTACTTC. The V call is TRBV18, the J call TRBJ2-7; D is perhaps TRBD2 (6 bases). Per the germline V gene, CDR1 is KGHSH and CDR2 is LQKENI. The CDR3 has 13 amino acids. With 2 bases removed from V and 4 bases from J, the gap between germline ends came to 9 bases.

The V call is TRBV7-9, the J call TRBJ2-6, with D hard to call. CDR1 is SEHNR, CDR2 FQNEAQ, per germline (reference sequence). The length of the CDR3 is 13 residues. Trimming took off 2 bases at V and 3 bases at J, with 2 bases between the two ends. CDR3 DNA sequence: TGTGCCAGCAGCTTACTTGGGGCCAACGTCCTGACTTTC. Translation gives CASSLLGANVLTF. The full variable domain, with the rest looked up from reference TRBV7-9 and TRBJ2-6, is DTGVSQNPRHKITKRGQNVTFRCDPISEHNRLYWYRQTLGQGPEFLTYFQNEAQLEKSRLLSDRFSAERPKGSFSTLEIQRTEQGDSAMYLCASSLLGANVLTFGAGSRLTVL.

A few counts support this clone. This sequence joins TRBV19 and TRBJ2-1, with 12 positions matching TRBD2. The CDR3 runs 15 residues. The V gene's germline CDR1 is LNHDA and CDR2 SQIVND (reference sequence). V lost 5 bases to trimming and J lost 7 bases; unmatched junction nucleotides: 6. As DNA, the CDR3 is TGTGCCAGTAGTCTCAGACTAGCGGGGGTAAATGAGCAGTTCTTC. Amino acid sequence: CASSLRLAGVNEQFF.

The CDR3 nucleotides are TGTGCCAGCAGCTTAAAGCCGGACACCCCGCTGTTTTTT. Its translation: CASSLKPDTPLFF. The genes are TRBV7-3 and TRBJ2-2; D possibly corresponds to TRBD1 (5 bases). Germline CDR1 is SGHTA and CDR2 is FQGTGA. The CDR3 consists of 13 residues. V was cut by 1 base and J by 13 bases, with 13 bases left in between. The full variable domain, rest sourced from reference TRBV7-3 and TRBJ2-2, is GAGVSQTPSNKVTEKGKYVELRCDPISGHTALYWYRQSLGQGPEFLIYFQGTGAADDSGLPNDRFFAVRPEGSVSTLKIQRTERGDSAVYLCASSLKPDTPLFFGEGSRLTVL.

As DNA, the CDR3 is TGCAGCGTAAGCCGATCTTATGGCTACACCTTC. Amino acid sequence: CSVSRSYGYTF. J is TRBJ1-2 and V is TRBV29-1; D gene uncertain. The CDR3 extends over 11 amino acids. V lost 6 bases and J 5 bases, leaving 10 bases between the germline ends. The V gene's germline CDR1 is SQVTM and CDR2 ANQGSEA.

This clone came up once. This chain connects TRBV21-1 to TRBJ1-1; the D segment call TRBD1 is taken from the table without a DNA check. TRBV21-1 is a listed pseudogene. The CDR3 is made up of 16 amino acids. The CDR3, as DNA: TGTGCCAGCAGCCGATCTACAGGGGGCGGTGAGACTGAAGCTTTCTTT. This translates into CASSRSTGGGETEAFF.

This clone appeared once. The chain has TRBV5-6 and TRBJ2-3; D is ambiguous. V dropped 4 bases and J dropped 9 bases, with 9 bases sitting between them. CDR1 and CDR2 (germline): SGHDT, YYEEEE. CDR3 length: 11 amino acids. The CDR3 is CASSGGKTQYF. CDR3 DNA sequence: TGTGCCAGCAGCGGCGGCAAAACGCAGTATTTT.

To note about this clone: The identical CDR3 is also encoded by other nucleotide sequences in the sample. The V call is TRBV7-2, the J call TRBJ2-7, with 11 bases aligning to TRBD2. The CDR3 sequence is 13 residues long. CDR1 and CDR2 (germline): SGHTA, FQGNSA. V dropped 5 bases and J dropped 4; count of bases not matched to a gene: 1. CDR3 bases: TGTGCCAGCAGCCGGACTAGCGGGTACGAGCAGTACTTC. This encodes CASSRTSGYEQYF.

The V and J genes are TRBV29-1 and TRBJ2-5, with D uncertain. The V end lost 7 bases, the J end lost 5 bases, and 11 bases lay between the germline ends. Looked up from germline, CDR1 is SQVTM and CDR2 is ANQGSEA. The CDR3 is 11 amino acids. CDR3 sequence: CSARLRETQYF. The CDR3 nucleotides are TGCAGCGCCCGACTTCGGGAGACCCAGTACTTC.

The gene calls are TRBV4-1 and TRBJ1-5; 8 nucleotides line up with TRBD1. The CDR3 length is 17 residues. The V segment lost 1 base and the J segment 3 bases; nucleotides outside the gene matches: 8. Germline V gene lookup returns CDR1 MGHRA and CDR2 YSYEKL. The CDR3 DNA is TGCGCCAGCAGCCAAGGGTTCGGGACAGGCACCAATCAGCCCCAGCATTTT. Amino acids: CASSQGFGTGTNQPQHF.

This chain joins TRBV6-5 and TRBJ1-6, with D hard to call. The V and J ends lost 6 bases and 8 bases respectively, with 11 bases between them. CDR3 length equals 13 residues. Germline V lookup: CDR1 MNHEY, CDR2 SVGAGI. CDR3 DNA sequence: TGTGCCAGCAGCGTGGGGAGGGATTCACCCCTCCACTTT. Its translation is CASSVGRDSPLHF.

The genes are TRBV4-1 and TRBJ2-2; 11 bases match TRBD2. Germline V lookup: CDR1 MGHRA, CDR2 YSYEKL. CDR3 length: 16 residues. V lost 4 bases, J lost 8 bases, and 9 bases stayed unmatched. The CDR3 DNA reads TGCGCCAGCAGCCCTCCCGGGGCTAGCGGGAGGGGGGAGCTGTTTTTT. This codes for CASSPPGASGRGELFF.

This clone was counted once. The J gene is TRBJ2-1, the V gene TRBV5-1, with TRBD2 identical over 9 bases. Looked up from germline, CDR1 is SGHRS and CDR2 is YFSETQ. This CDR3 region has 14 residues. Losses at the gene ends were 6 bases for V and 5 bases for J; bases not matched to a gene: 6. The CDR3 sequence is CASISGSNNNEQFF. The DNA of the CDR3 is TGCGCCAGCATTAGCGGGAGTAATAACAATGAGCAGTTCTTC.